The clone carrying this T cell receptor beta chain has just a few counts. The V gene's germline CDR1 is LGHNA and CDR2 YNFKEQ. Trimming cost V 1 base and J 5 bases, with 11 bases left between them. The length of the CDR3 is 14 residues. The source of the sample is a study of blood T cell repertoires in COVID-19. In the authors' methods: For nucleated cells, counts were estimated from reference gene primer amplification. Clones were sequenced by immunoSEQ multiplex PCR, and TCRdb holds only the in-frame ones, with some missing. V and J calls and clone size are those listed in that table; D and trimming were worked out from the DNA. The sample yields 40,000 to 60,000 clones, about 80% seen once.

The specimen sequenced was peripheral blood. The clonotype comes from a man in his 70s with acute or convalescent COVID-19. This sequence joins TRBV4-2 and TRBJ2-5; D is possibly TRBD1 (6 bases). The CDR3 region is CASSQGTRGETQYF. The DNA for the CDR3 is TGTGCCAGCAGCCAAGGCACTAGGGGGGAGACCCAGTACTTC.